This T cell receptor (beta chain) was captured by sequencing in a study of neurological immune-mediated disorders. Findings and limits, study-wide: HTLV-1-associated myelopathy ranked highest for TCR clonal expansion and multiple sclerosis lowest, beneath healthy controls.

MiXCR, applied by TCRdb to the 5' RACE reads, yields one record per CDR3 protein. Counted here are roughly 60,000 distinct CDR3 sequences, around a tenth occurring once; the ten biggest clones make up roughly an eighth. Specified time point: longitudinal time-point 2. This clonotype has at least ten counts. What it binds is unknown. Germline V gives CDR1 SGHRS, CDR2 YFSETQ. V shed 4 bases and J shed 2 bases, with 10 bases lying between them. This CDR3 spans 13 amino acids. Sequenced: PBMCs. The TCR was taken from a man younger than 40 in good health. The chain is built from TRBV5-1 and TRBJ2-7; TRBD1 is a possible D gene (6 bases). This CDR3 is CASSPGQTYEQYF. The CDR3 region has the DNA TGCGCCAGCAGCCCAGGACAGACCTACGAGCAGTACTTC.